Each of the 16 T cell receptor beta chains below was sequenced from the same sample in a study of T cell responses to AZD1222 COVID-19 vaccine. Assay: immunoSEQ multiplex PCR; the TCRdb copy retains only in-frame clones and omits some. The sample includes 170,000 or so clones, 75% to 95% of them seen just once. Here the sequenced sample was peripheral blood, taken on day 0 of AZD1222 vaccination. These receptor sequences come from an adult in good health.

DNA of the CDR3: TGCGCCAGCAGCTCCGGGGCGGGGGGCTACACCTTC. It translates to CASSSGAGGYTF. This chain connects TRBV5-1 to TRBJ1-2, with a possible D match to TRBD1 (5 bases). This CDR3 has 12 amino acids. CDR1 is SGHRS and CDR2 is YFSETQ in the germline V gene. Trimming removed 3 bases at V and 8 bases at J, with 11 bases between.

The chain combines TRBV19 with TRBJ1-6; possibly TRBD1 for D (6 bases). This CDR3 comprises 15 residues. Looked up from germline, CDR1 is LNHDA and CDR2 is SQIVND (reference sequence). Trimming took off 3 bases at V and 10 bases at J, with 16 bases between the two ends. CDR3 DNA sequence: TGTGCCAGTAGTATGGTGGCGTCAGGGGACTCACCCCTCCACTTT. Translated: CASSMVASGDSPLHF. The complete variable domain, with remaining parts taken from reference TRBV19 and TRBJ1-6, reads DGGITQSPKYLFRKEGQNVTLSCEQNLNHDAMYWYRQDPGQGLRLIYYSQIVNDFQKGDIAEGYSVSREKKESFPLTVTSAQKNPTAFYLCASSMVASGDSPLHFGNGTRLTVT.

This chain joins TRBV6-5 and TRBJ1-3, with 7 nucleotides matching TRBD1. The germline V gene has CDR1 MNHEY and CDR2 SVGAGI. CDR3 length: 14 residues. Trimming at V came to 7 bases and at J to 8 bases, leaving 11 bases not matched to a gene. The CDR3 region has the DNA TGTGCCAGCATCTCCACAGGGGTTTCGGACACCATATATTTT. Its translation: CASISTGVSDTIYF.

The chain recombines TRBV3-1 (or the pseudogene TRBV3-2) with TRBJ1-1; weak D call: TRBD1 (5 bases). Deletions cut 0 bases from V and 1 base from J, with 15 bases between. This CDR3 has 17 residues. Germline CDR1 reads LGHDT; CDR2 reads YNNKEL (reference sequence). The CDR3 reads CASSQDGRGATNTEAFF. The CDR3 coding sequence is TGTGCCAGCAGCCAAGATGGGAGGGGAGCTACGAACACTGAAGCTTTCTTT.

CDR3 nucleotide sequence: TGTGCCAGCAGCACCCCGGGGATGGAGACCCAGTACTTC. Protein sequence: CASSTPGMETQYF. The genes are TRBV5-8 and TRBJ2-5; D is perhaps TRBD2 (5 bases). Germline values: CDR1 SGHTS, CDR2 YDEGEE. Trimming removed 4 bases from V and 5 bases from J, with 12 bases in between. This CDR3 contains 13 residues.

This chain joins TRBV19 and TRBJ2-2; 7 bases line up with TRBD1. The CDR3 runs 15 residues. Unmatched junction bases numbered 5, after V lost 7 bases and J lost 0 bases. The germline gives CDR1 LNHDA, CDR2 SQIVND (reference sequence). The CDR3 DNA follows: TGTGCCAGTACCCCGACAGGGACGAACACCGGGGAGCTGTTTTTT. It yields the protein CASTPTGTNTGELFF.

This chain uses TRBV27 with TRBJ2-1, with 7 bases that match TRBD1. The trim removed 4 bases at V and 7 bases at J, leaving 4 bases unmatched. This CDR3 region has 13 residues. Germline CDR1 is MNHEY and CDR2 is SMNVEV (reference sequence). This chain's CDR3 is CASSSQQGNEQFF. CDR3 nucleotide sequence: TGTGCCAGCAGTTCACAACAGGGGAATGAGCAGTTCTTC.

This clone was recorded only once. This sequence joins TRBV5-1 and TRBJ2-7; possible D gene TRBD1, 6 bases. In germline, CDR1 is SGHRS, CDR2 YFSETQ. The CDR3 is 13 amino acids. The germline V and J ends were trimmed by 5 bases and 1 base, with 10 bases remaining between them. The CDR3 nucleotides read TGCGCCAGCAGGACAGGACATTCCTACGAGCAGTACTTC. Amino acid sequence: CASRTGHSYEQYF.

The chain joins TRBV6-5 to TRBJ1-5; 7 nucleotides align to TRBD1. CDR3 length equals 13 residues. The V segment lost 10 bases and the J segment 6 bases; nucleotides outside the gene matches: 9. CDR1 is MNHEY and CDR2 is SVGAGI in the germline V gene. The CDR3 region has the DNA TGTGCCACCCGGGAGGGGGCAAGTCAGCCCCAGCATTTT. Translating it yields CATREGASQPQHF.

This clone was detected a few times. This chain uses TRBV15 with TRBJ1-5; a weak D match, TRBD1 (6 bases). From germline, CDR1 is LNHNV and CDR2 YYDKDF (reference sequence). The CDR3 is made up of 16 amino acids. V dropped 0 bases and J dropped 0 bases, with 9 bases sitting between them. CDR3 in amino acids: CATSREDSYSNQPQHF. The CDR3, as DNA: TGTGCCACCAGCAGAGAGGACAGCTATAGCAATCAGCCCCAGCATTTT.

This clone was counted a single time. V gene TRBV7-3 combines with J gene TRBJ2-2, with TRBD1 identical over 11 bases. The CDR3 is made up of 16 amino acids. CDR1 is SGHTA and CDR2 is FQGTGA in the germline V gene. The J segment lost 4 bases and the V segment lost 5 bases, leaving 6 bases of the junction unmatched. In DNA, the CDR3 is TGTGCCAGCAGCGGACCTGGGACAGGGGGCACCGGGGAGCTGTTTTTT. The encoded protein is CASSGPGTGGTGELFF.

This clone was detected only once. The chain links TRBV19 to TRBJ1-4, with unresolved D. Germline V gene data show CDR1 as LNHDA and CDR2 as SQIVND (reference sequence). The CDR3 length is 14 residues. V gave up 9 bases and J gave up 8 bases, with 19 bases separating them. The DNA for the CDR3 is TGTGCCAGCCACCGCCAAGGGAATGAAGAAAAACTGTTTTTT. Protein sequence: CASHRQGNEEKLFF.

The rearrangement links TRBV3-1 (or the pseudogene TRBV3-2) to TRBJ2-7; D remains ambiguous. The CDR3 has 15 residues. V lost 1 base to trimming and J lost 0 bases, with 10 bases between them. CDR1 is LGHDT, CDR2 YNNKEL, per germline (reference sequence). The CDR3 nucleotides are TGTGCCAGCAGCCAAGGCAGAGCCCCCTCCTACGAGCAGTACTTC. Translated: CASSQGRAPSYEQYF.

J is TRBJ1-4 and V is TRBV5-6; 9 bases match TRBD1. J lost 6 bases, V lost 6 bases, and 6 bases had no gene match. The CDR3 extends over 14 amino acids. Germline CDR1 reads SGHDT; CDR2 reads YYEEEE. This chain's CDR3 is CASTEQGADEKLFF. For the CDR3, the DNA is TGTGCCAGCACCGAACAGGGGGCTGATGAAAAACTGTTTTTT.

The gene calls are TRBV6-5 and TRBJ2-6, with D hard to call. Germline V gives CDR1 MNHEY, CDR2 SVGAGI. V was clipped by 8 bases and J by 0 bases, with 8 bases between them. The CDR3 runs 14 residues. The CDR3 DNA reads as TGTGCCAGCGACACATCCTCTGGGGCCAACGTCCTGACTTTC. Its protein is CASDTSSGANVLTF.

CDR3 in DNA: TGTGCCAGCAGATTGTCACAGGGGAGGAGTGAAAAACTGTTTTTT. It encodes CASRLSQGRSEKLFF. The V gene is TRBV6-5, the J gene TRBJ1-4; 7 bases agree with TRBD1. CDR3 length: 15 residues. V was clipped by 6 bases and J by 7 bases; unmatched bases: 11. Germline CDR1 MNHEY, CDR2 SVGAGI.